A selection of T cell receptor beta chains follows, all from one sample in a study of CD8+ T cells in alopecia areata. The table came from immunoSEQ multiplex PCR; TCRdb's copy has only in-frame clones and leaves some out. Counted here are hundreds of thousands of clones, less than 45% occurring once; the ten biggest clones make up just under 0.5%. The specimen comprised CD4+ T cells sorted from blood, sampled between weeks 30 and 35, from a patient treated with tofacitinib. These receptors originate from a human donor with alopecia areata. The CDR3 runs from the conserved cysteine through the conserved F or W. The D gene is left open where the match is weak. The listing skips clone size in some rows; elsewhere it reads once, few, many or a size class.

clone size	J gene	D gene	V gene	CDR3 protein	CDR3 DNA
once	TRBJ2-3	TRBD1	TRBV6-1	CASTLGQGATDTQYF	TGTGCCAGCACCTTAGGCCAGGGGGCGACAGATACGCAGTATTTT
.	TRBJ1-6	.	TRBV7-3	CASSRDSYNSPLHF	TGTGCCAGCAGCCGGGACTCCTATAATTCACCCCTCCACTTT
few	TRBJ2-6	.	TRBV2	CASHSPDRSTGGANVLTF	TGTGCCAGCCACTCTCCAGACAGGTCAACTGGTGGGGCCAACGTCCTGACTTTC
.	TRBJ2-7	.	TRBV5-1	CASSGISYEQYF	TGCGCCAGCAGCGGGATTTCCTACGAGCAGTACTTC
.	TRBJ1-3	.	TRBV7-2	CASSLAQGSRSGNTIYF	TGTGCCAGCAGCTTAGCGCAAGGCAGCCGCTCTGGAAACACCATATATTTT
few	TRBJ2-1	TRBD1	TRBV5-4	CASSPGQGMEGFDEQFF	TGTGCCAGCAGCCCGGGACAGGGGATGGAAGGGTTCGATGAGCAGTTCTTC
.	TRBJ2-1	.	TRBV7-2	CASSLVIQSDEQFF	TGTGCCAGCAGCTTAGTTATCCAGTCGGATGAGCAGTTCTTC
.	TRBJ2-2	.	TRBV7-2	CASSFYTGELFF	TGTGCCAGCAGCTTCTACACCGGGGAGCTGTTTTTT
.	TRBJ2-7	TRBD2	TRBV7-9	CASSLGLAGADEQYF	TGTGCCAGCAGCTTAGGGCTAGCGGGAGCTGACGAGCAGTACTTC
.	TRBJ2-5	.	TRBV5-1	CASSFGQNQETQYF	TGCGCCAGCAGCTTCGGACAGAACCAAGAGACCCAGTACTTC
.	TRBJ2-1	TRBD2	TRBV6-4	CASNPGLGFGEQFF	TGTGCCAGCAACCCGGGACTAGGATTTGGAGAGCAGTTCTTC
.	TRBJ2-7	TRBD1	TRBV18	CASSPSRTGATYEQYF	TGTGCCAGCTCACCCTCGAGGACAGGGGCGACCTACGAGCAGTACTTC
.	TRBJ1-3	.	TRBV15	CATSRGNRAGNTIYF	TGTGCCACCAGCAGGGGCAACAGGGCTGGAAACACCATATATTTT
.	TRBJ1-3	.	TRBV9	CASSGAEIANTIYF	TGTGCCAGCAGCGGGGCAGAAATAGCAAACACCATATATTTT
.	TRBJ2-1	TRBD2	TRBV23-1	CASSQSTSGINNEQFF	TGCGCCAGCAGTCAATCGACTAGCGGTATCAACAATGAGCAGTTCTTC
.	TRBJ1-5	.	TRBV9	CASSVNNLNQPQHF	TGTGCCAGCAGCGTAAACAACCTAAATCAGCCCCAGCATTTT
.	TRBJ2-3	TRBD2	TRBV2	CASRAKGLARDTQYF	TGTGCCAGCAGGGCAAAAGGACTAGCGAGAGATACGCAGTATTTT
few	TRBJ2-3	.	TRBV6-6	CAHAGGTDTQYF	TGTGCCCACGCCGGGGGCACAGATACGCAGTATTTT
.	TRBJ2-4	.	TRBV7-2	CASSSPPGLRAYF	TGTGCCAGCAGCTCCCCCCCTGGACTGAGGGCGTACTTC
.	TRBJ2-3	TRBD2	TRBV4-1	CASSQDPSGGDTQYF	TGCGCCAGCAGCCAAGATCCCTCGGGGGGAGATACGCAGTATTTT
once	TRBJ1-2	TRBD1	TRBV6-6	CASSYSGTGRYGYTF	TGTGCCAGCAGTTACTCCGGGACAGGACGCTATGGCTACACCTTC
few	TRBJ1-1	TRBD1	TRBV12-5	CASGGDSWMNTEAFF	TGTGCTAGTGGAGGGGACAGTTGGATGAACACTGAAGCTTTCTTT
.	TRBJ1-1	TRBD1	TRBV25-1	CASSLYQQGGDTEAFF	TGTGCCAGCAGCCTCTATCAACAGGGGGGGGACACTGAAGCTTTCTTT
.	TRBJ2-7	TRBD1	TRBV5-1	CASSTRDRSSEQYF	TGCGCCAGCAGCACAAGGGACAGATCCTCCGAGCAGTACTTC
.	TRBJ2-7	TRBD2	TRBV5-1	CASTNLLSGSVNEQYF	TGCGCCAGCACCAACCTACTCAGCGGGAGTGTGAACGAGCAGTACTTC
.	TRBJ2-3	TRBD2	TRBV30	CAWSPPLAGGSIGTDTQYF	TGTGCCTGGAGTCCCCCGCTAGCGGGGGGCTCCATAGGCACAGATACGCAGTATTTT
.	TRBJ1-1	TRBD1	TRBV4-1	CASSQDQRQGATEAFF	TGCGCCAGCAGCCAAGATCAAAGACAGGGGGCAACTGAAGCTTTCTTT
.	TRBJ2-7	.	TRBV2	CARRRGATYEQYF	TGTGCCAGGCGTAGGGGGGCGACCTACGAGCAGTACTTC
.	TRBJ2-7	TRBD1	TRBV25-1	CASSRQGAGTYEQYF	TGTGCCAGCAGCAGACAGGGGGCCGGAACCTACGAGCAGTACTTC
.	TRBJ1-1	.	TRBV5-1	CASSLPSSGNTEAFF	TGCGCCAGCAGCTTACCTTCATCAGGGAACACTGAAGCTTTCTTT
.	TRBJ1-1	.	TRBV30	CAWSVTESEAFF	TGTGCCTGGAGTGTAACCGAAAGTGAAGCTTTCTTT
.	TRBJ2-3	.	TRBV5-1	CASSLRESGDTQYF	TGCGCCAGCAGCTTACGGGAGTCCGGAGATACGCAGTATTTT
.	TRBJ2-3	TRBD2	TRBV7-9	CASSRGLAGGTDTQYF	TGTGCCAGCAGCCGAGGACTAGCGGGAGGCACAGATACGCAGTATTTT
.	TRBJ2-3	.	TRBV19	CASSPSGTDTQYF	TGTGCCAGTAGTCCCTCAGGCACAGATACGCAGTATTTT
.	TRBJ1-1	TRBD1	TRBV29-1	CSGAGQGETEAFF	TGCAGCGGGGCGGGACAGGGCGAAACTGAAGCTTTCTTT
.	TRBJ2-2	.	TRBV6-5	CASSFRTLNTGELFF	TGTGCCAGCAGTTTCCGGACCCTTAACACCGGGGAGCTGTTTTTT
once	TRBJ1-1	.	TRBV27	CASTLTWNGNTEAFF	TGTGCCAGCACCTTGACATGGAACGGTAACACTGAAGCTTTCTTT
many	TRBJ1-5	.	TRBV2	CASSEKGQKQPQHF	TGTGCCAGCAGTGAAAAGGGCCAAAAACAGCCCCAGCATTTT
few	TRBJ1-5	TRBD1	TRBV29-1	CSVVTGTGDNQPQHF	TGCAGCGTTGTAACCGGGACAGGGGACAATCAGCCCCAGCATTTT
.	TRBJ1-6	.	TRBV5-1	CASSETPRQNYKVLHF	TGCGCCAGCAGCGAAACACCTCGGCAGAACTATAAGGTACTCCACTTT
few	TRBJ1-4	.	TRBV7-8	CASSSLQGRVEKLFF	TGTGCCAGCAGCTCCCTACAGGGTCGTGTCGAAAAACTGTTTTTT
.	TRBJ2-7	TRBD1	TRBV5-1	CASSLHSGTGTYEQYF	TGCGCCAGCAGCTTACACTCCGGGACAGGGACCTACGAGCAGTACTTC
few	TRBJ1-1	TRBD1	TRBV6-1	CASSEQGGNTEAFF	TGTGCCAGCAGTGAACAGGGGGGGAACACTGAAGCTTTCTTT
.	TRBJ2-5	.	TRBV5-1	CASSLGGLGETQYF	TGCGCCAGCAGCTTGGGAGGCCTCGGGGAGACCCAGTACTTC
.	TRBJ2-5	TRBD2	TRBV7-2	CASSLEGLGVETQYF	TGTGCCAGCAGCTTAGAGGGACTAGGGGTGGAGACCCAGTACTTC
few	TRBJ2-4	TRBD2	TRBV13	CASSSTSGRNIQYF	TGTGCCAGCAGCTCGACTAGCGGACGAAACATTCAGTACTTC
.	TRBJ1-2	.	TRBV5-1	CASSLDRGEGYTF	TGCGCCAGCAGCTTGGACAGAGGCGAAGGCTACACCTTC
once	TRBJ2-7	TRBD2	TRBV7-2	CASSFIFGGSSYEQYF	TGTGCCAGCAGCTTTATTTTCGGGGGGAGCTCCTACGAGCAGTACTTC
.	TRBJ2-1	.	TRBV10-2	CASSSGRREQFF	TGCGCCAGCAGTAGTGGGCGCCGGGAGCAGTTCTTC
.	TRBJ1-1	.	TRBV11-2	CASSLQTRYTEAFF	TGTGCCAGCAGCTTACAAACACGATACACTGAAGCTTTCTTT
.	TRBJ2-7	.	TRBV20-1	CSARVDYEQYF	TGCAGTGCTAGAGTGGACTACGAGCAGTACTTC
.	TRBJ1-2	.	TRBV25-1	CASSDNRNYGYTF	TGTGCCAGCAGTGATAACAGGAACTATGGCTACACCTTC
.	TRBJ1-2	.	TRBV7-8	CASSQHVFQREGLNYGYTF	TGTGCCAGCAGCCAGCACGTATTCCAGCGGGAGGGCCTTAACTATGGCTACACCTTC
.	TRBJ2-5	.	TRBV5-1	CASSLEIGVGGVKTQYF	TGCGCCAGCAGCTTGGAGATCGGAGTTGGGGGCGTAAAGACCCAGTACTTC
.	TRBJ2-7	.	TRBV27	CASSLFGAGQNYEQYF	TGTGCCAGCAGTTTATTCGGAGCGGGACAAAACTACGAGCAGTACTTC
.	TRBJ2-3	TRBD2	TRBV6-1	CASSVLAGGSTDTQYF	TGTGCCAGCAGTGTATTAGCGGGGGGGAGCACAGATACGCAGTATTTT
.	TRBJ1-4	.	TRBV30	CAWTALNEKLSF	TGTGCCTGGACAGCTCTTAATGAAAAACTGTCTTTT